This T cell receptor (beta chain) comes out of a study of identical twins. This clonotype was counted at least ten times. The antigen remains unidentified. Via MiXCR, TCRdb re-called the 5' RACE reads, giving one row per CDR3 protein. This sample has around 300,000 distinct CDR3 sequences; under 9.5% occur once, and the top ten carry about 2.1%. Study outcomes and limitations: Conclusions came from cross-sectional statistical analysis, not from following the same donors. Models underestimated TCR alpha sharing (out-of-frame) in monozygotic twins.

CDR1 DFQATT and CDR2 SNEGSKA come from the germline V gene (reference sequence). V lost 5 bases, J lost 1 base, and 5 bases stayed unmatched. The CDR3 totals 14 residues. These same data were also listed under a study on yellow fever vaccine responses in identical twins.

Input material: memory (CD45RO+) T cells sorted from blood. The chain combines TRBV20-1 with TRBJ2-3, with 8 bases that match TRBD1. This sequence originates from a woman under 30 in good health. The CDR3 sequence is CSAYPGQGTDTQYF. For the CDR3, the DNA is TGCAGTGCTTATCCGGGACAGGGCACAGATACGCAGTATTTT.